The clone carrying this T cell receptor beta chain appeared many times. Its target is unknown. Each CDR3 protein gets one entry after TCRdb re-called the 5' RACE reads with MiXCR. Of 78,000 or so distinct CDR3 sequences in the sample, approximately 5% are singletons; the top ten hold about 2%. Unmatched junction bases numbered 3, after V lost 7 bases and J lost 1 base. The CDR3 spans 14 residues. The unsorted libraries originated from 2 million PBMCs that had been stored at -80 C. This entry belongs to a study of neurological immune-mediated disorders. Regarding the study as a whole: The most TCR clonal expansion was seen in HTLV-1-associated myelopathy, whereas the least was seen in multiple sclerosis, below the level in healthy controls. Phylogenetically, 18 of 34 multiple sclerosis patients' repertoires fell into one related-CDR3 cluster, a possible signature.

The chain combines TRBV12-3 or TRBV12-4 with TRBJ2-5; 10 nucleotides match TRBD2. This TCR came from a woman in her twenties or thirties with multiple sclerosis. Specimen: PBMCs. The DNA for the CDR3 is TGTGCCAGCACCCTAGCGGGGGTCCAAGAGACCCAGTACTTC. This translates into CASTLAGVQETQYF.